A selection of T cell receptor beta chains follows, all from one sample in a study of OX40 agonist ivuxolimab in advanced cancers. Libraries were prepared by immunoSEQ multiplex PCR; TCRdb keeps only in-frame clonotypes and omits some of them. This table holds approximately 82,000 clones, over 80% found once. The sample in question was CD4+ or CD8+ T cells sorted from blood, obtained in a trial of the OX40 agonist ivuxolimab. These receptors were obtained from an adult with an advanced solid tumor such as melanoma, head and neck, liver or kidney cancer. Both conserved end residues are trimmed from each CDR3. Fields, in order: V gene, J gene, D gene, CDR3 protein. A D gene is named only where the DNA matches it firmly.

v_call: TRBV11-2
j_call: TRBJ2-3
d_call: NA
cdr3_aa: ASTNGDFSTDTQY

v_call: TRBV5-1
j_call: TRBJ2-1
d_call: NA
cdr3_aa: ASSPEGSNEQF

v_call: TRBV7-2
j_call: TRBJ1-6
d_call: NA
cdr3_aa: ASSFPPGTSPLH

v_call: TRBV4-3
j_call: TRBJ2-3
d_call: TRBD2
cdr3_aa: ASSQGLSGGTDTQY

v_call: TRBV7-9
j_call: TRBJ2-7
d_call: TRBD1
cdr3_aa: ASRGTGGAYEQY

v_call: TRBV7-6
j_call: TRBJ2-7
d_call: TRBD1
cdr3_aa: ASSNRDRDEQY

v_call: TRBV5-5
j_call: TRBJ2-5
d_call: NA
cdr3_aa: ASSLPGVGRQTQY

v_call: TRBV5-4
j_call: TRBJ1-2
d_call: NA
cdr3_aa: ASSRRGGERYGYT

v_call: TRBV5-1
j_call: TRBJ2-1
d_call: TRBD2
cdr3_aa: ASSLGTSGENLF

v_call: TRBV13
j_call: TRBJ1-1
d_call: NA
cdr3_aa: ASSLGAQGNTEAF

v_call: TRBV10-3
j_call: TRBJ2-5
d_call: NA
cdr3_aa: AISQGLPGETQY

v_call: TRBV5-1
j_call: TRBJ1-1
d_call: NA
cdr3_aa: ASSPRGGRNTEAF

v_call: TRBV7-3
j_call: TRBJ2-5
d_call: NA
cdr3_aa: ASSLGGPQETQY

v_call: TRBV9
j_call: TRBJ2-5
d_call: TRBD2
cdr3_aa: ASSPRTSGGETQY

v_call: TRBV6-6
j_call: TRBJ1-1
d_call: TRBD1
cdr3_aa: ASSYSHRGNTEAF

v_call: TRBV27
j_call: TRBJ2-7
d_call: NA
cdr3_aa: ASRFTGVGGYEQY

v_call: TRBV6-6
j_call: TRBJ2-3
d_call: NA
cdr3_aa: ASSYPLRDTQY

v_call: TRBV19
j_call: TRBJ2-2
d_call: NA
cdr3_aa: ASRGPQVTGELF

v_call: TRBV11-2
j_call: TRBJ2-1
d_call: TRBD1
cdr3_aa: ASTPDRDLNEQF

v_call: TRBV27
j_call: TRBJ2-7
d_call: TRBD2
cdr3_aa: ASSRLAGPGEQY

v_call: TRBV1
j_call: TRBJ2-7
d_call: NA
cdr3_aa: TSSQDCRRGRYEQY

v_call: TRBV6-5
j_call: TRBJ1-1
d_call: NA
cdr3_aa: ASSPPGTLNTEAF